What follows are 17 T cell receptor beta chains derived from one specimen sequenced in a study of cytomegalovirus exposure and HLA in healthy donors. In the PCR, 60 Vbeta and 13 Jbeta primers were used. Generated by immunoSEQ multiplex PCR, the TCRdb table keeps only in-frame clones and is missing some. The data show about 110,000 clones, 81% seen once. The sample was PBMCs. The receptors shown here come from a man under 40 in good health and CMV-seronegative.

The chain combines TRBV4-2 with TRBJ2-7; possibly TRBD2 for D (5 bases). The CDR3 is 17 residues long. CDR1 is LGHNA and CDR2 is YNFKEQ in the germline V gene. V lost 0 bases and J lost 1, with 16 bases in between. CDR3 loop: CASSQDRGTDLSYEQYF. The CDR3 DNA follows: TGTGCCAGCAGCCAAGACCGGGGTACAGATCTATCCTACGAGCAGTACTTC.

The chain employs TRBV27 and TRBJ1-1; D is uncertain. The germline V and J ends were trimmed by 8 bases and 5 bases, with 9 bases remaining between them. Germline V CDR1 and CDR2: MNHEY, SMNVEV (reference sequence). The CDR3 loop spans 11 amino acids. The chain's CDR3 is CASLGSTEAFF. In DNA form, the CDR3 reads TGTGCCAGCCTGGGGAGTACTGAAGCTTTCTTT.

The chain links TRBV21-1 to TRBJ2-3; the tabulated D call, TRBD2, remains unverified against the DNA. TRBV21-1 is a listed pseudogene. There are 17 residues in the CDR3. The CDR3 is CASSKVATSEREKGQYF. The CDR3, as DNA: TGTGCCAGCAGCAAAGTGGCGACTAGCGAGAGAGAGAAGGGGCAGTATTTT.

The rearrangement joins TRBV5-6 to TRBJ2-5; TRBD2 agrees at 10 bases. CDR1 is SGHDT, CDR2 YYEEEE, per germline. Trimming removed 4 bases from V and 5 bases from J; junction bases left unmatched: 11. The CDR3 extends over 16 amino acids. CDR3 DNA: TGTGCCAGCAGCACTCCTAGCGGGGGCCGGGCGGAGACCCAGTACTTC. Its protein is CASSTPSGGRAETQYF.

The chain is built from TRBV11-2 and TRBJ1-4; 9 bases map to TRBD1. J was trimmed by 4 bases and V by 5 bases; bases with no gene match: 8. The CDR3 has 16 residues. CDR1 and CDR2 (germline): SGHAT, FQNNGV. This CDR3 reads CASSPTGQGFNEKLFF. The CDR3 region has the DNA TGTGCCAGCAGCCCAACGGGACAGGGATTTAATGAAAAACTGTTTTTT.

The V and J genes are TRBV29-1 and TRBJ2-7; 16 nucleotides agree with TRBD2. Germline CDR1 reads SQVTM; CDR2 reads ANQGSEA. This CDR3 has 15 residues. V shed 5 bases and J 4 bases; nucleotides not matched to a gene: 5. The CDR3 here is CSVPGLAGGHYEQYF. CDR3 nucleotides: TGCAGCGTTCCGGGACTAGCGGGAGGGCATTACGAGCAGTACTTC.

The gene calls are TRBV29-1 and TRBJ1-1, with 9 bases that match TRBD1. Germline CDR1 reads SQVTM; CDR2 reads ANQGSEA. CDR3 length: 14 amino acids. J gave up 7 bases and V 4 bases, and 10 bases lay outside the gene matches. The CDR3, as DNA: TGCAGCGTTGGCACCGGGACAGGGTTTAGTGAAGCTTTCTTT. Protein: CSVGTGTGFSEAFF.

This clone turned up a few times. The V and J genes are TRBV28 and TRBJ1-5; no clear D. The CDR3 runs to 15 residues. The germline V and J ends were trimmed by 3 bases and 3 bases, with 12 bases remaining between them. Germline values: CDR1 MDHEN, CDR2 SYDVKM. This CDR3 is CASSLQQFTNQPQHF. The CDR3 DNA is TGTGCCAGCAGTTTGCAACAGTTTACCAATCAGCCCCAGCATTTT.

This chain links TRBV5-6 with TRBJ1-5, with D maybe TRBD1 (5 bases). The CDR3 has 15 amino acids. Germline CDR1 is SGHDT and CDR2 is YYEEEE. V lost 3 bases and J lost 4, with 14 bases in between. CDR3 region: CASSWGTEGNQPQHF. The CDR3 nucleotides read TGTGCCAGCAGCTGGGGGACGGAGGGAAATCAGCCCCAGCATTTT.

The chain carries TRBV23-1 and TRBJ1-1; D is perhaps TRBD1 (5 bases). TRBV23-1 qualifies as an ORF whose function is uncertain. V lost 4 bases to trimming and J lost 1 base, with 10 bases between them. The CDR3 runs 14 residues. The CDR3 DNA reads as TGCGCCAGCAGTCCAGGGAAGGGGAACACTGAAGCTTTCTTT. It translates to CASSPGKGNTEAFF.

This chain connects TRBV2 to TRBJ1-2; tentatively, D is TRBD1 (5 bases). CDR3 length equals 19 residues. The germline CDR1 and CDR2 sequences are SNHLY and FYNNEI. Trimming pared 9 bases from V and 6 bases from J, leaving 35 bases between. DNA of the CDR3: TGTGCCAGAGGAGGAATTGGGCGGGACTCCATACTATCAGAGAATGGCTACACCTTC. Protein product: CARGGIGRDSILSENGYTF.

The CDR3 reads CASSSRGYEQFF. The CDR3 DNA reads TGTGCCAGCAGTTCCCGGGGATATGAGCAGTTCTTC. This chain connects TRBV27 to TRBJ2-1, with TRBD2 as a possible D gene (5 bases). The germline V gene has CDR1 MNHEY and CDR2 SMNVEV (reference sequence). Between the trimmed V and J ends, which lost 4 bases and 8 bases, there was a span of 9 bases. The CDR3 runs to 12 residues.

V gene TRBV6-4 combines with J gene TRBJ2-3; D might be TRBD2 (6 bases). The V end was cut by 3 bases, the J end by 2 bases, with 12 bases between. CDR1 is MRHNA and CDR2 is SNTAGT in the germline V gene. The CDR3 loop spans 15 amino acids. CDR3 nucleotide sequence: TGTGCCAGCAGTGAAAGGCGGGGTCACACAGATACGCAGTATTTT. This codes for CASSERRGHTDTQYF.

This clone has just a few counts. The genes are TRBV5-6 and TRBJ2-1; TRBD1 is a possible D gene (5 bases). The CDR3 extends over 14 amino acids. The V and J ends lost 1 base and 2 bases respectively, with 7 bases between them. The germline V gene has CDR1 SGHDT and CDR2 YYEEEE. Written as DNA, the CDR3 is TGTGCCAGCAGCTTGTTGACAGCCTACAATGAGCAGTTCTTC. As protein: CASSLLTAYNEQFF.

J is TRBJ2-6 and V is TRBV19, with a possible D match to TRBD1 (6 bases). CDR3 length: 16 residues. V was trimmed by 3 bases and J by 0 bases, leaving 9 bases between them. Germline V gene sequence: CDR1 LNHDA, CDR2 SQIVND (reference sequence). In nucleotides, the CDR3 is TGTGCCAGTAGTATCGGACAGACCTCTGGGGCCAACGTCCTGACTTTC. Translation: CASSIGQTSGANVLTF.

The V and J genes are TRBV25-1 and TRBJ2-7; D ambiguous. Germline-derived CDR1 and CDR2 are MGHDK and SYGVNS. V lost 3 bases, J lost 5 bases, and 11 bases lay in between. The CDR3 has 13 amino acids. The CDR3 region is CASSEPGTHEQYF. CDR3 in DNA: TGTGCCAGCAGTGAGCCGGGTACCCACGAGCAGTACTTC.

About this clone itself: The junction departs from the called germline gene at one end, perhaps through a read error. The CDR3 DNA reads as TGTGCTAGCAGCCGAGACAGAAGGGATACGCAGTATTTT. Its protein product is CASSRDRRDTQYF. The rearrangement links TRBV7-7 to TRBJ2-3; D might be TRBD1 (5 bases). The length of the CDR3 is 13 residues. From germline, CDR1 is SSHAT and CDR2 FNYEAQ (reference sequence).